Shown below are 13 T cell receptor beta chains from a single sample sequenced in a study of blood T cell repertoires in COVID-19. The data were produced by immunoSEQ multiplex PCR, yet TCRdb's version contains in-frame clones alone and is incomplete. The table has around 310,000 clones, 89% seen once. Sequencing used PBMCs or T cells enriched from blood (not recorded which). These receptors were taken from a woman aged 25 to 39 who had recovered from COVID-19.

The CDR3, as DNA: TGCGCCAGCAGCTCGGAACGGGACAGGTTATCGGATGAGCAGTTCTTC. Translating it yields CASSSERDRLSDEQFF. The J gene is TRBJ2-1, the V gene TRBV5-1; 8 nucleotides agree with TRBD1. The CDR3 consists of 16 residues. CDR1 and CDR2 from the germline V gene are SGHRS and YFSETQ. Losses at the gene ends were 3 bases for V and 8 bases for J; bases not matched to a gene: 13.

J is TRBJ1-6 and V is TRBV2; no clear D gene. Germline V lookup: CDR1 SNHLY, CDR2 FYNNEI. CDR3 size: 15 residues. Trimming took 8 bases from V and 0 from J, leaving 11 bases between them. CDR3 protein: CASEDRSSYNSPLHF. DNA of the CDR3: TGTGCCAGCGAGGATAGAAGCTCCTATAATTCACCCCTCCACTTT.

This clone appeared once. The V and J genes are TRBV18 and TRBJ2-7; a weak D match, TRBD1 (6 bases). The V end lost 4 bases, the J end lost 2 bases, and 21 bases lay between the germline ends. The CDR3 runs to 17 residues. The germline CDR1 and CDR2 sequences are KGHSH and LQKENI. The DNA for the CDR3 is TGTGCCAGCTCACAAAACCTGAACAGGGATTTAGCCTACGAGCAGTACTTC. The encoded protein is CASSQNLNRDLAYEQYF.

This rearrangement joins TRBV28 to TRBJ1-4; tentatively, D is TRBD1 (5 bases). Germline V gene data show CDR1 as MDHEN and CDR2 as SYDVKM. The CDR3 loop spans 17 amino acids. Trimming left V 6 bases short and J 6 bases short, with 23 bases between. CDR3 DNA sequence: TGTGCCAGCAGCTCCTTGGGGCTCGCGGGAGTGGATGAAAAACTGTTTTTT. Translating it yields CASSSLGLAGVDEKLFF.

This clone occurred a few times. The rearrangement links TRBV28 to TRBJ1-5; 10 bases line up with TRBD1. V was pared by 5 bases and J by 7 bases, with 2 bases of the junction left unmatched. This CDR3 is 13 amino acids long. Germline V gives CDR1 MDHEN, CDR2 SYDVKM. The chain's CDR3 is CASSRTGGQPQHF. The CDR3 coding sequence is TGTGCCAGCAGTCGGACAGGGGGGCAGCCCCAGCATTTT.

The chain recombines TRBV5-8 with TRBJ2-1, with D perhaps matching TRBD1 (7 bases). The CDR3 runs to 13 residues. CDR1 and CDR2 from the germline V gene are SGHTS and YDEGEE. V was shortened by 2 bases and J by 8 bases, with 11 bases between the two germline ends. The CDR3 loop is CASSLDREDEQFF. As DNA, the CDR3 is TGTGCCAGCAGCTTAGACAGGGAGGATGAGCAGTTCTTC.

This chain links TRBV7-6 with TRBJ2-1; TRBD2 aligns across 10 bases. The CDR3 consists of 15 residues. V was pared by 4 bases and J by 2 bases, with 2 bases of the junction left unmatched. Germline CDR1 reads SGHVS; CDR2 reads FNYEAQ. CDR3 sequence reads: CASSSLAGTYNEQFF. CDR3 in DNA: TGTGCCAGCAGCTCACTAGCGGGAACCTACAATGAGCAGTTCTTC.

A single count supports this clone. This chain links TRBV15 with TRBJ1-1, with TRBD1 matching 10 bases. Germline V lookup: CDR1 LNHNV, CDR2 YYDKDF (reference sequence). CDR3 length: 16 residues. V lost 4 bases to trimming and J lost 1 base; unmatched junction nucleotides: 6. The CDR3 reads CATSTGTGEENTEAFF. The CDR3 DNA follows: TGTGCCACCAGCACAGGGACAGGGGAGGAGAACACTGAAGCTTTCTTT.

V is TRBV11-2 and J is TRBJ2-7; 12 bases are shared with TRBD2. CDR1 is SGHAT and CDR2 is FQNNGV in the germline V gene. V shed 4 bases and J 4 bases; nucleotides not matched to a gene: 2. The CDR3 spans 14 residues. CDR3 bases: TGTGCCAGCAGCTGGACTAGCGGGAATTACGAGCAGTACTTC. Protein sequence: CASSWTSGNYEQYF. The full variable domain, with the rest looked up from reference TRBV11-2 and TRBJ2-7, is EAGVAQSPRYKIIEKRQSVAFWCNPISGHATLYWYQQILGQGPKLLIQFQNNGVVDDSQLPKDRFSAERLKGVDSTLKIQPAKLEDSAVYLCASSWTSGNYEQYFGPGTRLTVT.

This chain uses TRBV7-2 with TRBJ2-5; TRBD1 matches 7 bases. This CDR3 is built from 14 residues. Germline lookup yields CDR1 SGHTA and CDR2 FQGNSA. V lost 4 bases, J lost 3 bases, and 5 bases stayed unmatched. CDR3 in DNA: TGTGCCAGCAGCTACTGGACAGGAGAAGAGACCCAGTACTTC. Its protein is CASSYWTGEETQYF.

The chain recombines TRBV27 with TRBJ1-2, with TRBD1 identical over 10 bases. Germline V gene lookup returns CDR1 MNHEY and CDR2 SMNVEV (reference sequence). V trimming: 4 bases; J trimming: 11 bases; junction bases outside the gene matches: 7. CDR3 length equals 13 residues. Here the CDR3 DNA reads TGTGCCAGCAGTTCCTCCTCGGACAGGGGGTACACCTTC. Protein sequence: CASSSSSDRGYTF.

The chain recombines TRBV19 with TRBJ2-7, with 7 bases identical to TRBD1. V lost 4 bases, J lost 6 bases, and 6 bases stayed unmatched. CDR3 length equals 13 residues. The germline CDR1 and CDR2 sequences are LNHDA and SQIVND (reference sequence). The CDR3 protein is CASSTIPGGEQYF. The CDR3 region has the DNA TGTGCCAGTAGTACGATCCCAGGGGGCGAGCAGTACTTC.

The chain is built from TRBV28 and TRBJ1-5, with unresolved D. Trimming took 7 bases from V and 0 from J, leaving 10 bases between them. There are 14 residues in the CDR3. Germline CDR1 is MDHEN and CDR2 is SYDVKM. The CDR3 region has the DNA TGTGCCAGCACTCGTCCAGATAGCAATCAGCCCCAGCATTTT. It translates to CASTRPDSNQPQHF.